The clone carrying this T cell receptor beta chain occurred a few times. These data come from a study of identical twins. TCRdb independently ran MiXCR on the 5' RACE reads; one entry per CDR3 protein. The table lists about 570,000 distinct CDR3 sequences, around 9.6% of them singletons, with under 3% in the top ten. The same sample was also used in a study of yellow fever vaccine responses in identical twins.

Material for sequencing was PBMCs. The sequence was collected from a woman aged 18-29 years in good health.

CDR3 in DNA: TGTGCCAGCAGTTTCAGGGATAGGAGAGAAAAACTGTTTTTT. Protein product: CASSFRDRREKLFF. The V gene is TRBV27, the J gene TRBJ1-4, with a possible D match to TRBD1 (5 bases). The CDR3 runs to 14 residues. In germline, CDR1 is MNHEY, CDR2 SMNVEV (reference sequence). V was cut by 3 bases and J by 8 bases, with 13 bases left in between.